This T cell receptor beta chain emerged from a study of PD-1 and CTLA-4 blockade in melanoma. This clone was counted a single time. The germline V gene has CDR1 SEHNR and CDR2 FQNEAQ (reference sequence). CDR3 length: 15 amino acids. Trimming took 1 base from V and 2 from J, leaving 10 bases between them. Assay used: immunoSEQ multiplex PCR; TCRdb lists only in-frame clones, some missing. The sample shows about 31,000 clones, roughly 90% of them seen only once. The chain combines TRBV7-9 with TRBJ2-3; D may be TRBD2 (5 bases). This sequence originates from a human donor with melanoma. The sequences come from CD8+ T cells from peripheral blood, collected from a patient given anti-PD-1 treatment. CDR3 amino acids: CASSLVGVNTDTQYF. The CDR3 DNA reads TGTGCCAGCAGCTTAGTCGGGGTGAACACAGATACGCAGTATTTT. Supplemented by reference TRBV7-9 and TRBJ2-3, the full variable domain reads DTGVSQNPRHKITKRGQNVTFRCDPISEHNRLYWYRQTLGQGPEFLTYFQNEAQLEKSRLLSDRFSAERPKGSFSTLEIQRTEQGDSAMYLCASSLVGVNTDTQYFGPGTRLTVL.